Listed below are T cell receptor beta chains from one sample, sequenced in a study of quantifying T cell responses using KT2 cells. One entry per CDR3 protein, called by TCRdb with MiXCR from the UMI-ligation and nested PCR reads. Of tens of thousands of distinct CDR3 sequences in the sample, more than 9% were seen once. The sample taken for sequencing was PBMCs spiked with cells of the T cell clone KT2. Source of these receptors: a human donor. CDR3s include the opening cysteine and the closing phenylalanine or tryptophan. D genes are given only for firm matches. Size is stated for part of the rows, as once, few or many counts, or as a class when the clone is expanded.

d_gene | abundance | j_gene | v_gene | CDR3aa | CDR3nt
- | - | TRBJ2-3 | TRBV2 | CASTPLQDTQYF | TGTGCCAGCACCCCGCTACAAGATACGCAGTATTTT
- | - | TRBJ2-3 | TRBV7-2 | CASSATRGSTDTQYF | TGTGCCAGCAGCGCCACTAGAGGGTCCACAGATACGCAGTATTTT
- | many | TRBJ2-2 | TRBV10-1 | CASMRSLNTGELFF | TGCGCCAGCATGAGGAGCCTTAACACCGGGGAGCTGTTTTTT
- | many | TRBJ1-2 | TRBV27 | CASSLSLAGSPSYGYTF | TGTGCCAGCAGTTTATCTCTAGCTGGATCCCCAAGCTATGGCTACACCTTC
- | few | TRBJ2-7 | TRBV9 | CASSTRASSYEQYF | TGTGCCAGCAGCACCCGGGCCTCCTCCTACGAGCAGTACTTC
TRBD2 | - | TRBJ2-1 | TRBV20-1 | CSARDPGLAGFPTYNEQFF | TGCAGTGCTAGAGATCCGGGACTAGCGGGATTTCCGACCTACAATGAGCAGTTCTTC
TRBD1 | many | TRBJ1-5 | TRBV27 | CASTPGDRDDSNQPQHF | TGTGCCAGCACCCCGGGGGACAGGGACGATAGCAATCAGCCCCAGCATTTT
- | - | TRBJ2-1 | TRBV20-1 | CSVIAAGASDEQFF | TGCAGTGTGATTGCGGCGGGGGCCTCGGATGAGCAGTTCTTC
- | few | TRBJ2-7 | TRBV11-2 | CASSPQPPGGGGIYEQYF | TGTGCCAGCAGCCCGCAACCTCCTGGAGGGGGGGGGATCTACGAGCAGTACTTC
TRBD2 | few | TRBJ2-2 | TRBV11-2 | CASSFFRLAARGGELFF | TGTGCCAGCAGCTTTTTTAGACTAGCAGCGAGGGGCGGGGAGCTGTTTTTT
TRBD2 | - | TRBJ2-3 | TRBV20-1 | CSAGGADTQYF | TGCAGTGCGGGGGGGGCAGATACGCAGTATTTT
- | - | TRBJ1-1 | TRBV12-5 | CASGFLPGHYGNTEAFF | TGTGCTAGTGGTTTCTTACCGGGCCACTACGGGAACACTGAAGCTTTCTTT
- | many | TRBJ2-3 | TRBV6-4 | CASSELSTDTQYF | TGTGCCAGCAGTGAGCTTAGCACAGATACGCAGTATTTT
TRBD2 | many | TRBJ2-1 | TRBV20-1 | CSAILAGSYNEQFF | TGCAGTGCTATTCTAGCGGGGTCCTACAATGAGCAGTTCTTC
- | few | TRBJ1-5 | TRBV10-2 | CASSEYGVWSNQPQHF | TGCGCCAGCAGTGAGTATGGGGTCTGGAGCAATCAGCCCCAGCATTTT
- | - | TRBJ1-2 | TRBV6-5 | CASSTGGVNYGYTF | TGTGCCAGCAGTACGGGCGGGGTGAACTATGGCTACACCTTC
TRBD2 | few | TRBJ2-3 | TRBV3-1 | CASSQEGRGGTDTQYF | TGTGCCAGCAGCCAAGAGGGACGGGGGGGCACAGATACGCAGTATTTT
TRBD1 | - | TRBJ1-5 | TRBV5-4 | CASSLDRGQPQHF | TGTGCCAGCAGCTTGGACAGGGGTCAGCCCCAGCATTTT